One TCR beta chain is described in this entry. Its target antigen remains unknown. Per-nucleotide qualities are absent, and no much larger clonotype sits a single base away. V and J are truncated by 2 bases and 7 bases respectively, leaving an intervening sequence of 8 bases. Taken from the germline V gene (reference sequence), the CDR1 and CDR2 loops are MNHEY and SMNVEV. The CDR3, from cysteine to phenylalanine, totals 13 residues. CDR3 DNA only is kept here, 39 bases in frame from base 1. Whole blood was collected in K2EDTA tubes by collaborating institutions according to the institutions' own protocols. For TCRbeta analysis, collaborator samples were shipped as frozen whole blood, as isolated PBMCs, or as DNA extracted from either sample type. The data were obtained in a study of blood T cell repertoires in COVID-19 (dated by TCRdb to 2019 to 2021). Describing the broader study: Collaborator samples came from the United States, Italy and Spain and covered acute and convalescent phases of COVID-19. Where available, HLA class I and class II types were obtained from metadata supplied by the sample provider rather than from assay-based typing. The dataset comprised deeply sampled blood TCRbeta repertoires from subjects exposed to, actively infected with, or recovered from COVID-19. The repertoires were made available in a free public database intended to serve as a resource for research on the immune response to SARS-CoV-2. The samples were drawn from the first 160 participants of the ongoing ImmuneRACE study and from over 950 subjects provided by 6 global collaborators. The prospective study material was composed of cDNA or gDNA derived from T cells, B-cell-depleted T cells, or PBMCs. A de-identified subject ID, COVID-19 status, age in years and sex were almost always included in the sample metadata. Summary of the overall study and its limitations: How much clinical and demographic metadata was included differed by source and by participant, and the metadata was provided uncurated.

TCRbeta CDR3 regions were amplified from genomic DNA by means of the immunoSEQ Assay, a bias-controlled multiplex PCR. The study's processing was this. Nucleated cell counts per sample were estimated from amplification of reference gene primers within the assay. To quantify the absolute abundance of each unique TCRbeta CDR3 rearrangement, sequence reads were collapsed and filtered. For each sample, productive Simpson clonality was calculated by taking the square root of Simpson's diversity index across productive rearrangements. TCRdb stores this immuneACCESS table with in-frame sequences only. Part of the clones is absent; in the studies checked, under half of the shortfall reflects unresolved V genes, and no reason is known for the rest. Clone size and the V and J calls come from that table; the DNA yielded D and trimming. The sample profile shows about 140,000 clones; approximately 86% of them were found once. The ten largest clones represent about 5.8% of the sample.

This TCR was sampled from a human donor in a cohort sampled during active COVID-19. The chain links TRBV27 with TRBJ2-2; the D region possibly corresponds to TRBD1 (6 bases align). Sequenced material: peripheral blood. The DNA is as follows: TGTGCCAGCAGTTTAGAGGGGGACGGGGAGCTGTTTTTT. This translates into CASSLEGDGELFF.